This entry features one T cell receptor beta chain sequence. These data originate in a study of T cell changes during pregnancy in multiple sclerosis. The table came from immunoSEQ multiplex PCR; TCRdb's copy has only in-frame clones and leaves some out. Of about 40,000 clones in the sample, about 94% were seen once. In germline, CDR1 is KGHSY, CDR2 FQNENV. Trimming cost V 0 bases and J 8 bases, with 7 bases left between them. The CDR3 totals 12 residues. The chain joins TRBV16 to TRBJ1-1; D is perhaps TRBD1 (5 bases). This TCR derives from a female donor with multiple sclerosis, enrolled in a pregnancy study. Sequences were derived from peripheral blood, sampled in the third trimester of pregnancy. CDR3 amino acids: CASSQSRAEAFF. As DNA, the CDR3 is TGTGCCAGCAGCCAATCCAGGGCAGAAGCTTTCTTT. Drawing the rest from reference TRBV16 and TRBJ1-1, the complete variable domain is GEEVAQTPKHLVRGEGQKAKLYCAPIKGHSYVFWYQQVLKNEFKFLISFQNENVFDETGMPKERFSAKCLPNSPCSLEIQATKLEDSAVYFCASSQSRAEAFFGQGTRLTVV.